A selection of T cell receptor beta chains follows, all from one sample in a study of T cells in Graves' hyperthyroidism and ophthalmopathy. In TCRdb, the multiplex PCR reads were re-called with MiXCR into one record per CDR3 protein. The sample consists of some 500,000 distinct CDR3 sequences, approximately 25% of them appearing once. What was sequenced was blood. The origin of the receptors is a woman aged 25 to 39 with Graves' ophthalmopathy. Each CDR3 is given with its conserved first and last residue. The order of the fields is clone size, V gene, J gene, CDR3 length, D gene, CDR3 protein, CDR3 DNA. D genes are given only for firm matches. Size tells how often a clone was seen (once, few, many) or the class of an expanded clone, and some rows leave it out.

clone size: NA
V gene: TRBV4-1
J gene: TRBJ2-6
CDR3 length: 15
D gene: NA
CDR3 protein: CASNFGWAGANVLTF
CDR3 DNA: TGCGCCAGCAATTTCGGATGGGCTGGGGCCAACGTCCTGACTTTC

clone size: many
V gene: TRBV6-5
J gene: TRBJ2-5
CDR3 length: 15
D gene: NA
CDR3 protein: CASSRGTQRQETQYF
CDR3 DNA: TGTGCCAGCAGTCGAGGGACGCAGCGCCAAGAGACCCAGTACTTC

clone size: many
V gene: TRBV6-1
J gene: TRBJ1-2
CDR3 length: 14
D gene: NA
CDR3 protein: CASSEVVVSYGYTF
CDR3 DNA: TGTGCCAGCAGTGAAGTTGTCGTTTCCTATGGCTACACCTTC

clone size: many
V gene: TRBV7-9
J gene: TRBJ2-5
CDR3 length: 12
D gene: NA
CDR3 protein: CASSLASETQYF
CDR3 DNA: TGTGCCAGCAGCTTAGCTTCCGAGACCCAGTACTTC

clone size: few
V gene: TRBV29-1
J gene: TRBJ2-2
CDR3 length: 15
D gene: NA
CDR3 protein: CSVNVQGRGTGELFF
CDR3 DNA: TGCAGCGTTAACGTACAGGGTAGAGGGACCGGGGAGCTGTTTTTT

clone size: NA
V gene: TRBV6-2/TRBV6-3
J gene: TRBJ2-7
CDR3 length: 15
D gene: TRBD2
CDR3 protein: CASSSSGTTSYEQYF
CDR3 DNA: TGTGCCAGCAGTTCATCCGGGACTACCTCCTACGAGCAGTACTTC

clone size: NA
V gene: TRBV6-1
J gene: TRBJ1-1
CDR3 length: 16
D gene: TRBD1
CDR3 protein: CASSTGTGAFDTEAFF
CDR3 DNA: TGTGCCAGCAGTACAGGGACAGGGGCGTTTGACACTGAAGCTTTCTTT

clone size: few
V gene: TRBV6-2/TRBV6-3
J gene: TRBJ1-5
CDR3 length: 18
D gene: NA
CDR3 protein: CASSSPGGGVRSNQPQHF
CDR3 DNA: TGTGCCAGCAGTTCCCCGGGAGGGGGGGTTAGAAGCAATCAGCCCCAGCATTTT

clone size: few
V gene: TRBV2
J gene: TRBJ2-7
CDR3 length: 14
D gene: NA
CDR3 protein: CASSSGSLDYEQYF
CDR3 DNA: TGTGCCAGCAGTTCGGGGAGTCTAGACTACGAGCAGTACTTC

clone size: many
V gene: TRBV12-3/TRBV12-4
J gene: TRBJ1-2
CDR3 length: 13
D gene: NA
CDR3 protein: CASRPSVTYGYTF
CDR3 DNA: TGTGCCAGCAGGCCCTCGGTTACCTATGGCTACACCTTC

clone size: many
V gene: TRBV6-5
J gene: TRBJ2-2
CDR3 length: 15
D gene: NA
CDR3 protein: CASSYSAVYTGELFF
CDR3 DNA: TGTGCCAGCAGTTACTCCGCCGTCTACACCGGGGAGCTGTTTTTT

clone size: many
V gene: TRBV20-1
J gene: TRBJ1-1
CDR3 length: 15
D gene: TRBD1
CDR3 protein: CSARPETGVDTEAFF
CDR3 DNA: TGCAGTGCTAGACCCGAGACAGGGGTGGACACTGAAGCTTTCTTT

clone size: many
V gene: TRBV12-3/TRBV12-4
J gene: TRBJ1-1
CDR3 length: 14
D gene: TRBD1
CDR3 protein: CASTPTGRRTEAFF
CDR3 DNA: TGTGCCAGCACCCCGACAGGGCGGAGGACTGAAGCTTTCTTT

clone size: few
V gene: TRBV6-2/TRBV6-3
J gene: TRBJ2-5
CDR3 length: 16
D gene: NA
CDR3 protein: CASSYQPLRGPETQYF
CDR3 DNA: TGTGCCAGCAGTTACCAACCGCTTAGAGGTCCAGAGACCCAGTACTTC

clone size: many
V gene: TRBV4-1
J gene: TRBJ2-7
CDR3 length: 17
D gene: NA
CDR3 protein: CASSQGNVGQGVYEQYF
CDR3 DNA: TGCGCCAGCAGCCAAGGGAACGTGGGTCAGGGCGTCTACGAGCAGTACTTC

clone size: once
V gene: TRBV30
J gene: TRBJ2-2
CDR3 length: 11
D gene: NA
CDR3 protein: CAWESTGELFF
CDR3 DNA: TGTGCCTGGGAGTCCACCGGGGAGCTGTTTTTT

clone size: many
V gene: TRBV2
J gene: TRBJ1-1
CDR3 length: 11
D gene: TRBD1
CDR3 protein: CASSWTGGAFF
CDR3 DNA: TGTGCCAGCAGTTGGACAGGGGGAGCTTTCTTT

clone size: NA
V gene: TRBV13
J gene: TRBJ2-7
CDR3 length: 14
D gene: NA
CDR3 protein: CASSLVIGRYEQYF
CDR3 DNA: TGTGCCAGCAGCTTAGTGATCGGTCGCTACGAGCAGTACTTC

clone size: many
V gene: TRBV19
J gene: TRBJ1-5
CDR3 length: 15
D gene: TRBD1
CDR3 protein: CASSIMGQGNQPQHF
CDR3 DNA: TGTGCCAGTAGTATAATGGGACAGGGCAATCAGCCCCAGCATTTT

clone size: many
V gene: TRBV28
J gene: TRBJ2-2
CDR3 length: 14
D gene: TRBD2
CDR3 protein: CASRGGRNTGELFF
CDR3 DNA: TGTGCCAGCAGAGGCGGGAGGAACACCGGGGAGCTGTTTTTT

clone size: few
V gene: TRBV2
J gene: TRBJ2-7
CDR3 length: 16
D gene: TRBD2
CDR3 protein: CASSDQGLAGSYEQYF
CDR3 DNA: TGTGCCAGCAGCGACCAGGGACTAGCGGGATCCTACGAGCAGTACTTC

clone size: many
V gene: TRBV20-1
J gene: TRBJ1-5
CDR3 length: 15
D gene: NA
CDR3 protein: CSADYPGTGSQPQHF
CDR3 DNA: TGCAGTGCTGATTACCCCGGGACGGGCAGTCAGCCCCAGCATTTT

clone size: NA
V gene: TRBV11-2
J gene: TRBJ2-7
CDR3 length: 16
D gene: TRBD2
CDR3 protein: CASSLVASGGALKQYF
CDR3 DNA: TGTGCCAGCAGCTTAGTTGCTAGCGGGGGGGCTCTCAAGCAGTACTTC

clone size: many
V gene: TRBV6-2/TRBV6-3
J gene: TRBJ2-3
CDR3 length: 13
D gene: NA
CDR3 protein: CASSYSSTTRMYF
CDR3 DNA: TGTGCCAGCAGTTACTCTTCTACGACTAGAATGTATTTT